This T cell receptor (beta chain) appears in the sequencing data of a study of cytomegalovirus exposure and HLA in healthy donors. Overall study: In a later analysis, the 110 or so validation repertoires were reported to have used the same platform as the 600 to 800 first-cohort repertoires.

V lost 1 base and J 6 bases, leaving 6 bases between the germline ends. Germline CDR1 SGHNT, CDR2 YENEEA. The CDR3 is 13 residues long. Whole-study results and caveats: Investigators reported under 200 TCR beta chains as tied to cytomegalovirus. Most TCRs appeared rarely, but some public TCRs recurred in many donors.

To note about this clone: Its antigen is undetermined.

Produced via immunoSEQ multiplex PCR; TCRdb's table is partial and in-frame only. This sample has under 200,000 clones; around nine tenths occur once, and the top ten carry 2% to 2.5%. Sequencing was done on a sample of PBMCs. This rearrangement joins TRBV11-3 to TRBJ2-2; no reliable D call. The clonotype comes from a woman aged 18-29 years in good health and CMV-seronegative. The CDR3 spells CASSLGVSGELFF. The CDR3 DNA reads TGTGCCAGCAGCTTAGGTGTATCCGGGGAGCTGTTTTTT.